One and the same sample provided the 15 T cell receptor beta chains below, sequenced in a study of blood T cell repertoires in COVID-19. Only in-frame clones appear in the TCRdb table, and some are missing; sequencing was by immunoSEQ multiplex PCR. This table has about 89,000 clones, approximately 75% appearing once. Sequenced input: peripheral blood. These receptors were taken from a woman over 75 with acute or convalescent COVID-19.

The V and J genes are TRBV19 and TRBJ1-2; 7 bases are a match to TRBD1. The CDR3 spans 16 residues. The J segment lost 2 bases and the V segment lost 6 bases, leaving 12 bases of the junction unmatched. The germline CDR1 and CDR2 sequences are LNHDA and SQIVND (reference sequence). The CDR3 nucleotides read TGTGCCAGTAGCCCCAAAACAGGGGCTGGGAACTATGGCTACACCTTC. Its protein is CASSPKTGAGNYGYTF.

This clone showed up just once. The CDR3 region is CAISDPGRQETQYF. The CDR3 nucleotides are TGTGCCATCAGTGACCCGGGGAGACAAGAGACCCAGTACTTC. The chain employs TRBV10-3 and TRBJ2-5; D might be TRBD2 (5 bases). The germline CDR1 and CDR2 sequences are ENHRY and SYGVKD. The CDR3 is made up of 14 amino acids. Trimming took off 3 bases at V and 2 bases at J, with 10 bases between the two ends.

The chain uses TRBV5-1 and TRBJ1-1; the match to TRBD1 covers 7 bases. The CDR3 is 14 residues long. V lost 0 bases, J lost 4 bases, and 3 bases stayed unmatched. The germline CDR1 and CDR2 sequences are SGHRS and YFSETQ. The CDR3 region is CASSLEEGATEAFF. As DNA, the CDR3 is TGCGCCAGCAGCTTGGAGGAGGGGGCCACTGAAGCTTTCTTT.

This rearrangement joins TRBV29-1 to TRBJ1-6, with TRBD1 matching 7 bases. Trimming cost V 4 bases and J 6 bases; bases outside gene matches: 3. Germline CDR1 SQVTM, CDR2 ANQGSEA. The CDR3 runs to 13 residues. In DNA form, the CDR3 reads TGCAGCGTTGCGGACAGGATTAATTCACCCCTCCACTTT. Amino acids: CSVADRINSPLHF.

The table lists this clone with a few counts. The chain combines TRBV7-2 with TRBJ2-7; D unresolved. V was pared by 1 base and J by 5 bases, with 9 bases between. This CDR3 comprises 13 residues. CDR1 is SGHTA, CDR2 FQGNSA, per germline. This CDR3 reads CASSLGPPDEQYF. The CDR3 DNA is TGTGCCAGCAGCTTAGGGCCTCCTGACGAGCAGTACTTC.

This clone was counted once. The CDR3 coding sequence is TGTGCCAGCAGCCCCTGGGACAGGATATACTATGGCTACACCTTC. This translates into CASSPWDRIYYGYTF. The chain is built from TRBV7-2 and TRBJ1-2; TRBD1 matches 8 bases. J was trimmed by 3 bases and V by 5 bases; bases with no gene match: 8. CDR1 is SGHTA, CDR2 FQGNSA, per germline. This CDR3 is 15 amino acids long.

The chain uses TRBV7-2 and TRBJ1-1; 9 positions match TRBD1. Germline CDR1 SGHTA, CDR2 FQGNSA. V gave up 5 bases and J gave up 7 bases; unmatched junction bases: 8. This CDR3 has 14 amino acids. This chain's CDR3 is CASSPGTGYFEAFF. For the CDR3, the DNA is TGTGCCAGCAGCCCCGGGACAGGGTACTTTGAAGCTTTCTTT.

The chain uses TRBV30 and TRBJ1-2; 8 positions match TRBD1. Germline V gene lookup returns CDR1 GTSNPN and CDR2 SVGIG (reference sequence). The CDR3 is 16 residues long. V was clipped by 3 bases and J by 2 bases; unmatched bases: 11. CDR3 sequence reads: CAWSPGGRGRNYGYTF. The DNA of the CDR3 is TGTGCCTGGAGCCCAGGGGGCAGGGGGCGCAACTATGGCTACACCTTC. Looking up the rest from reference TRBV30 and TRBJ1-2 gives the full variable domain: SQTIHQWPATLVQPVGSPLSLECTVEGTSNPNLYWYRQAAGRGLQLLFYSVGIGQISSEVPQNLSASRPQDRQFILSSKKLLLSDSGFYLCAWSPGGRGRNYGYTFGSGTRLTVV.

The chain employs TRBV7-3 and TRBJ2-3; TRBD1 might be the D (6 bases). The V and J ends lost 5 bases and 4 bases respectively, with 16 bases between them. Germline V CDR1 and CDR2: SGHTA, FQGTGA. This CDR3 contains 15 residues. Written as DNA, the CDR3 is TGTGCCAGCAGCCCTGCAGGGGTCCGGGCAGATACGCAGTATTTT. Encoded protein: CASSPAGVRADTQYF.

This clone has a handful of counts. V usage is TRBV18 and J usage is TRBJ2-3; 7 nucleotides align to TRBD1. J lost 13 bases, V lost 1 base, and 5 bases had no gene match. This CDR3 is built from 12 residues. Germline V gene data show CDR1 as KGHSH and CDR2 as LQKENI. DNA for the CDR3: TGTGCCAGCTCACCACTGACTGGACAGGAGTATTTT. Amino acid sequence: CASSPLTGQEYF.

This clone was recorded many times. This chain joins TRBV6-4 and TRBJ1-2, with 9 bases that match TRBD1. The germline V gene has CDR1 MRHNA and CDR2 SNTAGT. J lost 8 bases, V lost 2 bases, and 6 bases had no gene match. The CDR3 is made up of 14 amino acids. The CDR3 reads CASSDEGQGRGYTF. CDR3 DNA: TGTGCCAGCAGTGACGAGGGACAGGGTAGAGGCTACACCTTC.

The rearrangement links TRBV5-6 to TRBJ1-2, with a weak D call TRBD1 (6 bases). Germline loops: CDR1 SGHDT, CDR2 YYEEEE. CDR3 length: 16 amino acids. V gave up 5 bases and J gave up 3 bases, with 20 bases separating them. The DNA of the CDR3 is TGTGCCAGCAGACAGGGCCCCGGAATCATCGACTATGGCTACACCTTC. Protein sequence: CASRQGPGIIDYGYTF.

This chain links TRBV19 with TRBJ1-4, with D possibly being TRBD1 (6 bases). Germline CDR1 reads LNHDA; CDR2 reads SQIVND (reference sequence). This CDR3 spans 14 amino acids. The ends were cut back, 9 bases at V and 1 base at J, with 12 bases in the middle. The chain's CDR3 is CASRYRETNEKLFF. As DNA, the CDR3 is TGTGCCAGCCGTTACAGGGAAACTAATGAAAAACTGTTTTTT.

The chain carries TRBV2 and TRBJ2-7, with 7 bases matching TRBD2. This CDR3 has 15 residues. The V gene's germline CDR1 is SNHLY and CDR2 FYNNEI. V trimming: 1 base; J trimming: 2 bases; junction bases outside the gene matches: 5. CDR3 DNA: TGTGCCAGCAGTGAAGGTGGCGGGGGAACCTACGAGCAGTACTTC. Amino acid sequence: CASSEGGGGTYEQYF.

This CDR3 is CASSRAEDNSPLHF. For the CDR3, the DNA is TGTGCCAGCTCTCGGGCGGAGGATAATTCACCCCTCCACTTT. The chain uses TRBV7-9 and TRBJ1-6; D gene unclear. Germline CDR1 SEHNR, CDR2 FQNEAQ (reference sequence). The CDR3 totals 14 residues. The V end lost 8 bases, the J end lost 5 bases, and 13 bases lay between the germline ends.